This TCR beta chain originates from a study of vaccination effects on CD4 cells after COVID-19. Trimming took 7 bases from V and 9 from J; bases not matched to a gene: 11. This CDR3 has 14 amino acids. The germline CDR1 and CDR2 sequences are LGHDT and YNNKEL (reference sequence). Repertoires were generated with immunoSEQ multiplex PCR, while TCRdb's copy carries only in-frame clones and drops some. The table shows 50,000 to 75,000 clones, with around 80% occurring only once. Subsequent to a culture period of nine to ten days, CD4+ T cells were isolated. This clone was observed a few times. Its specificity is unknown.

This clonotype originated in a human donor who received a COVID-19 vaccine. The sample here was CD4+ T cells from PBMCs cultured without peptide, taken before COVID-19 vaccination. The gene calls are TRBV3-1 (or the pseudogene TRBV3-2) and TRBJ2-1, with 8 bases that match TRBD2. The CDR3: CASILRGAPGEQFF. The CDR3 bases are TGTGCCAGCATTCTGCGGGGGGCCCCAGGTGAGCAGTTCTTC.